The present T cell receptor beta chain was sequenced within a study of identical twins. This CDR3 contains 17 residues. Deletions cut 0 bases from V and 0 bases from J, with 9 bases between. Germline V gene sequence: CDR1 KGHSH, CDR2 LQKENI. Broader study findings: For cord blood, abundant beta clonotypes had fewer insertions, unlike memory repertoires, which showed none. Twin-shared out-of-frame alpha sequences were enriched for low generation probability.

Each CDR3 protein is one row after TCRdb ran MiXCR on the 5' RACE reads. The sample carries nearly 650,000 distinct CDR3 sequences, less than 9% recorded once. There are a few counts of this clonotype. The antigen remains unidentified. The same data also went into a second study, on yellow fever vaccine responses in identical twins. That source reports: It has been reported that, in twins, the vaccine T cell response seemed partly convergent and partly personalized.

The rearrangement joins TRBV18 to TRBJ2-6; D assignment may be TRBD1 or TRBD2 (5 bases each). The material sequenced was PBMCs. The TCR sequence derives from a woman between 18 and 30 years old in good health. Written as DNA, the CDR3 is TGTGCCAGCTCACCACCGGCAGGGACCTCTGGGGCCAACGTCCTGACTTTC. Protein sequence: CASSPPAGTSGANVLTF.